The clone carrying this TCR beta chain was seen a handful of times. Its antigen is unidentified. One entry per CDR3 protein, called by TCRdb with MiXCR from the reads. The data show under 50,000 distinct CDR3 sequences, around 23% seen once. The record originates from a study of T cell repertoires in cytomegalovirus infection. Study in general: Used in the study were CMV epitopes, some recently identified and HLA-C-restricted, others well-studied and HLA-B-restricted. Public TCR beta signatures were indicative of both CMV infection and a matching HLA type. Study results and caveats: The cumulative frequency of public TCR beta families identified carriers of CMV plus the relevant HLA. In two of eight donors, the top clonotype was HLA-C-restricted CMV-specific.

The sample here was CD8+ T cells from cultured PBMCs, taken from culture after CMV antigen stimulation. The clonotype originates from a human donor in good health (CMV status not recorded). Some clones in this sample may be carry-over from other donors' samples.

CDR3 amino acids: CASSVDRDRNIQYF. The CDR3 region has the DNA TGTGCCAGCAGTGTAGACAGGGATAGAAACATTCAGTACTTC. The V gene is TRBV6-1, the J gene TRBJ2-4; TRBD1 matches at 7 bases. The germline CDR1 and CDR2 sequences are MNHNS and SASEGT. The CDR3 sequence is 14 residues long. V trimming: 4 bases; J trimming: 6 bases; junction bases outside the gene matches: 6.